This TCR beta chain was documented in a study of T cells in tuberculosis. Here immunoSEQ multiplex PCR was the method, and the copy in TCRdb shows in-frame clones only, minus some. The table has about 59,000 clones, approximately 81% seen once. Thawed, overnight-rested PBMC were stained with GMM-loaded CD1B tetramer, viability dye and anti-CD3, then sorted. The lipid loaded on the CD1B tetramers was C32 glucose monomycolate from Rhodococcus equi. The CDR3 has 14 residues. V was pared by 0 bases and J by 1 base, with 6 bases between. Per the germline V gene, CDR1 is SGHTA and CDR2 is FQGNSA. The sample was CD1b-GMM tetramer-negative cells sorted from PBMCs. This sequence was found in an adult woman with latent tuberculosis. The V gene is TRBV7-2, the J gene TRBJ2-5, with a tentative D call TRBD2 (6 bases). The CDR3, as DNA: TGTGCCAGCAGCTTAGCGGGACTCCAAGAGACCCAGTACTTC. Protein sequence: CASSLAGLQETQYF.